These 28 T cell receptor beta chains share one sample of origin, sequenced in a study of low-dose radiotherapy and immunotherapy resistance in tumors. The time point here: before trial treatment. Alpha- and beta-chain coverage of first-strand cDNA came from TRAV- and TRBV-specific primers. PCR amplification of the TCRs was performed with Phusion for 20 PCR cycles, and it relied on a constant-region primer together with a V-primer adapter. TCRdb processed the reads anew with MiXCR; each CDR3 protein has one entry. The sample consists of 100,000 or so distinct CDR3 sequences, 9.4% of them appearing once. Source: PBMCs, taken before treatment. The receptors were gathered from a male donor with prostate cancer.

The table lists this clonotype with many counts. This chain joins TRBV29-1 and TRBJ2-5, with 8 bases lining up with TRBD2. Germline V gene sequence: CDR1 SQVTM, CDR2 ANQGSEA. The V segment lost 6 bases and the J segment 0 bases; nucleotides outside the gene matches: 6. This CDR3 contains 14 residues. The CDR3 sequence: CSVSRGGNQETQYF. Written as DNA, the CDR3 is TGCAGCGTCTCCCGGGGGGGGAACCAAGAGACCCAGTACTTC.

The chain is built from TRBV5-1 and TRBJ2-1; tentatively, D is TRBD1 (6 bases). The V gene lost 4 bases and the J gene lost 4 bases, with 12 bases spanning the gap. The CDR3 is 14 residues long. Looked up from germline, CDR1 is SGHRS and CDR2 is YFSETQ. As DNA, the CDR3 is TGCGCCAGCAGCGCCGGGACATTATACAATGAGCAGTTCTTC. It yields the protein CASSAGTLYNEQFF.

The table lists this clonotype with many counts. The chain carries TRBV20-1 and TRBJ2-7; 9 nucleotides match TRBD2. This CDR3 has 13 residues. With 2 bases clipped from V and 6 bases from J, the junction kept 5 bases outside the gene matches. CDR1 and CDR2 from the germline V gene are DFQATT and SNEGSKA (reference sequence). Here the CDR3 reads CSARPSGIREQYF. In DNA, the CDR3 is TGCAGTGCTAGACCTAGCGGGATCCGCGAGCAGTACTTC.

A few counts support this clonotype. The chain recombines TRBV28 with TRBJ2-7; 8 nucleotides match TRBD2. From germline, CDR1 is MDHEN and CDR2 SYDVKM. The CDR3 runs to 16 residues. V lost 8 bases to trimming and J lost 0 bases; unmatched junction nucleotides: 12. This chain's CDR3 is CASPPRAGGFSYEQYF. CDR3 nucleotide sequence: TGTGCCAGCCCCCCTCGGGCGGGAGGTTTCTCCTACGAGCAGTACTTC.

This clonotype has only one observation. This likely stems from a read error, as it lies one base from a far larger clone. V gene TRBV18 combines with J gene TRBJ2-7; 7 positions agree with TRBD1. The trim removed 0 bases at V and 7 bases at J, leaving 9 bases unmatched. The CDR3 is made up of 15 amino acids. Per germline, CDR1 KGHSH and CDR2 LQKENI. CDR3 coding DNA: TGTGCCAGCTCACCACCGGGACAGACATACAATGAGCAGTACTTC. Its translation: CASSPPGQTYNEQYF.

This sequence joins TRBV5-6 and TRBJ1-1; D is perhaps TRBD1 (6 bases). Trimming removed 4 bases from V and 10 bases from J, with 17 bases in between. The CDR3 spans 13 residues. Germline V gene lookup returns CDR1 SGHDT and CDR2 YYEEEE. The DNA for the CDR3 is TGTGCCAGCAGCCCCCCCGGACAGCTTGCAGCTTTCTTT. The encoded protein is CASSPPGQLAAFF. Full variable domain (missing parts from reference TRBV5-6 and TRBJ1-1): DAGVTQSPTHLIKTRGQQVTLRCSPKSGHDTVSWYQQALGQGPQFIFQYYEEEERQRGNFPDRFSGHQFPNYSSELNVNALLLGDSALYLCASSPPGQLAAFFGQGTRLTVV.

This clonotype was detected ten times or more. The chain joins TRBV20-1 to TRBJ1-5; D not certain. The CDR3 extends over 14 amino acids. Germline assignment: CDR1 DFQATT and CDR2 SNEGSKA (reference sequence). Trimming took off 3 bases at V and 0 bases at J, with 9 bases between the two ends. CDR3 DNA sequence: TGCAGTGCTAGTCTGGACGGTAGCAATCAGCCCCAGCATTTT. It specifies CSASLDGSNQPQHF.

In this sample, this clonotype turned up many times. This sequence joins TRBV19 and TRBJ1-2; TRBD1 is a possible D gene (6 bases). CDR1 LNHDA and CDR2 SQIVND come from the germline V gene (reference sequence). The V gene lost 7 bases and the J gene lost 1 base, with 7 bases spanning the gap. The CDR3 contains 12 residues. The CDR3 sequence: CASKQGNYGYTF. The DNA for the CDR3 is TGTGCCAGTAAACAGGGTAACTATGGCTACACCTTC.

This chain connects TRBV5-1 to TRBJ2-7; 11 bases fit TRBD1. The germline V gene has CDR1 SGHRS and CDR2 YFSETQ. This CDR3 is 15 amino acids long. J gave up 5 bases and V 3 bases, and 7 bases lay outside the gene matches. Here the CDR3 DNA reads TGCGCCAGCAGCTCAGGACAGGGGGCGTTGAACGAGCAGTACTTC. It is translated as CASSSGQGALNEQYF.

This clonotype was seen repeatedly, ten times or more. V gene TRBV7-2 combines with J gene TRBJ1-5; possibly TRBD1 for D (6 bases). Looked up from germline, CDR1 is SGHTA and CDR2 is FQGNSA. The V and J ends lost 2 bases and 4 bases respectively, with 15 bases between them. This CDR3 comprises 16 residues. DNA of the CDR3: TGTGCCAGCAGCTTAATAGCAGGGGCGGGGAATCAGCCCCAGCATTTT. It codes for CASSLIAGAGNQPQHF.

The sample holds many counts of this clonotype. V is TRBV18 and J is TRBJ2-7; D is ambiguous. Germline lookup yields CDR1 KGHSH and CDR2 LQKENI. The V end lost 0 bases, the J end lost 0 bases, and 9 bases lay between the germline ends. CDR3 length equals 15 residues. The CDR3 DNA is TGTGCCAGCTCACCACCGTCTCAGAGCTCCTACGAGCAGTACTTC. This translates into CASSPPSQSSYEQYF. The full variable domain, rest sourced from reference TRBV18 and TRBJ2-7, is NAGVMQNPRHLVRRRGQEARLRCSPMKGHSHVYWYRQLPEEGLKFMVYLQKENIIDESGMPKERFSAEFPKEGPSILRIQQVVRGDSAAYFCASSPPSQSSYEQYFGPGTRLTVT.

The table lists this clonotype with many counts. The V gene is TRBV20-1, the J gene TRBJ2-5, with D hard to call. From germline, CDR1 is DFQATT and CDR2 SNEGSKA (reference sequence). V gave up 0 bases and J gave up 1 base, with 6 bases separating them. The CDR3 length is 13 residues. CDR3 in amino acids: CSARDPVQETQYF. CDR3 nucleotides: TGCAGTGCTAGAGATCCGGTCCAAGAGACCCAGTACTTC.

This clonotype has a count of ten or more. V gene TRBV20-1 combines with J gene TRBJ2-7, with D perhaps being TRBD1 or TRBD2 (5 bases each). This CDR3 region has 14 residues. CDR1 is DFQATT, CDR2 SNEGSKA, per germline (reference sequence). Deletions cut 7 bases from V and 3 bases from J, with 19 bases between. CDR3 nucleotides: TGCAGTGTTCGTACCCGGGCAGGGAGCTACGAGCAGTACTTC. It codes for CSVRTRAGSYEQYF.

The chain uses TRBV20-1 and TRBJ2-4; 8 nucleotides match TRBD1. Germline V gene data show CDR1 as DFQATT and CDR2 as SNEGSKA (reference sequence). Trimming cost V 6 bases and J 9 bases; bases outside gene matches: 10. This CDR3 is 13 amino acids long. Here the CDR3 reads CSAPDRGVGIQYF. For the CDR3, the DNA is TGCAGTGCGCCAGACAGGGGAGTCGGCATTCAGTACTTC.

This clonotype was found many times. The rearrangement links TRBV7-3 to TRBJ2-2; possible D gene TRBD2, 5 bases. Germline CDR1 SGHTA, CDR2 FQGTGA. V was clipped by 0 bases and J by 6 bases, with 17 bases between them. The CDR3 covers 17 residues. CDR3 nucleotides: TGTGCCAGCAGCTTAACCGGAGAGGGCCCCGATTCCGGGGAGCTGTTTTTT. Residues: CASSLTGEGPDSGELFF.

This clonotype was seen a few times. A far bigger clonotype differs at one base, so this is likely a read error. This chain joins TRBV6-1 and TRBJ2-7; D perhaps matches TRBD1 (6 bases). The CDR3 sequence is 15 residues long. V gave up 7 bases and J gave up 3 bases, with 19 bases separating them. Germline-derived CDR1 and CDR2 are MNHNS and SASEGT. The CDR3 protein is CASKPAGDPFYEQYF. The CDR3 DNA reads TGTGCCAGCAAACCGGCAGGGGACCCTTTCTACGAGCAGTACTTC.

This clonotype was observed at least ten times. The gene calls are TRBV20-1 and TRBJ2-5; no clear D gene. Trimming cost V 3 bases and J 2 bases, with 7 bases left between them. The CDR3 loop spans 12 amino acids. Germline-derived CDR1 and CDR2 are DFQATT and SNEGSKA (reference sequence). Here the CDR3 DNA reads TGCAGTGCTAGCCGCACTCAAGAGACCCAGTACTTC. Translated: CSASRTQETQYF.

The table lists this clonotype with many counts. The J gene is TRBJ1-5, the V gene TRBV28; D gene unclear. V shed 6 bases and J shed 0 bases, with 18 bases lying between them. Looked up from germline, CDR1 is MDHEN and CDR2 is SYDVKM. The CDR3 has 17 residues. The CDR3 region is CASRPKGQFNSNQPQHF. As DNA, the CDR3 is TGTGCCAGCAGGCCAAAAGGGCAGTTCAATAGCAATCAGCCCCAGCATTTT.

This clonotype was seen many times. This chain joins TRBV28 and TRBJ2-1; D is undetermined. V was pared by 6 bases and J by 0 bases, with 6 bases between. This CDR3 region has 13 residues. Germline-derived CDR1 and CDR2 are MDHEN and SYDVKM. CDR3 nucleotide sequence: TGTGCCAGCAGACAAAGCTCCTACAATGAGCAGTTCTTC. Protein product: CASRQSSYNEQFF.

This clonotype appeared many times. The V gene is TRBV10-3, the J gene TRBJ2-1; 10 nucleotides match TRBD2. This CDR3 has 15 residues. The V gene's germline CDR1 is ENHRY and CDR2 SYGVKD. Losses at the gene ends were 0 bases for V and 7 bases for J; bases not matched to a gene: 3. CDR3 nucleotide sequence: TGTGCCATCAGTGAGTCGGGGACTAGCGCGAATGAGCAGTTCTTC. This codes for CAISESGTSANEQFF.

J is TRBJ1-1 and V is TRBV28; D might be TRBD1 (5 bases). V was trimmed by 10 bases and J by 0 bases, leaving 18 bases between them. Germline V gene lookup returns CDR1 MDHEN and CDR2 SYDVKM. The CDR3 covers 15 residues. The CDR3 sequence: CAIFSRGKMNTEAFF. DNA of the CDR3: TGTGCCATCTTCAGTAGGGGCAAGATGAACACTGAAGCTTTCTTT.

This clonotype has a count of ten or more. The CDR3 nucleotides read TGTGCCAGCAGCGTAACTAGCGGGATATACAATGAGCAGTTCTTC. Protein product: CASSVTSGIYNEQFF. The V call is TRBV9, the J call TRBJ2-1; 10 nucleotides align to TRBD2. J lost 4 bases, V lost 1 base, and 2 bases had no gene match. Per germline, CDR1 SGDLS and CDR2 YYNGEE. The CDR3 has 15 residues.

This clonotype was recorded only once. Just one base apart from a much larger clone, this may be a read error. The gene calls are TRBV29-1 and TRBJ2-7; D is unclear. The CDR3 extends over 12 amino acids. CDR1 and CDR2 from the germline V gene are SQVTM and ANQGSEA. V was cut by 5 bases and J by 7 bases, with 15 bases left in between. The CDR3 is CSVNGASREQYF. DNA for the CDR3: TGCAGCGTTAATGGAGCCTCCCGGGAGCAGTACTTC.

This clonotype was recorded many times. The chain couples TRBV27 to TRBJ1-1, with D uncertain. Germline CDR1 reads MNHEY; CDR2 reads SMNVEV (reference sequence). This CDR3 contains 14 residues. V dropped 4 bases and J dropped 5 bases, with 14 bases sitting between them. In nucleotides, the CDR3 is TGTGCCAGCAGTTGGCGGAAAAGTAGGACTGAAGCTTTCTTT. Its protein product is CASSWRKSRTEAFF.

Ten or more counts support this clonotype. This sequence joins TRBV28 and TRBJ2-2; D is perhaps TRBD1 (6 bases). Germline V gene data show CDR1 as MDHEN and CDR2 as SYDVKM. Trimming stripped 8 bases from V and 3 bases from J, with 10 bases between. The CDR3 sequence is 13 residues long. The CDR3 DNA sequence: TGTGCCAGCCCTGACAGGTACACCGGGGAGCTGTTTTTT. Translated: CASPDRYTGELFF.

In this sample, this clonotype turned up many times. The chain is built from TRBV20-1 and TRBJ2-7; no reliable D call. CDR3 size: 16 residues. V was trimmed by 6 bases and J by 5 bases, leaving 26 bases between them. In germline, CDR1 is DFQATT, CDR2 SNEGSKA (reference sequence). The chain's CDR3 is CSATALRSADAHEQYF. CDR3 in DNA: TGCAGTGCAACTGCGCTCCGGAGCGCAGATGCCCACGAGCAGTACTTC.

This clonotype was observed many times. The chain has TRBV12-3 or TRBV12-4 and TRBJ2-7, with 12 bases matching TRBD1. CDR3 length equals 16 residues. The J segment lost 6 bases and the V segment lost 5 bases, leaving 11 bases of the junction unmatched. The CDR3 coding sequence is TGTGCCAGCAGTAGAAACACCGGGACAGGGGGCGGCGAGCAGTACTTC. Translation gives CASSRNTGTGGGEQYF.

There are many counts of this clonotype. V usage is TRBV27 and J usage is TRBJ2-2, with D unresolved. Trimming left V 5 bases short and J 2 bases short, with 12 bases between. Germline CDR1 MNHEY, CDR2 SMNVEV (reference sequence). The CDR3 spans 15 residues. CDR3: CASSGKHGNTGELFF. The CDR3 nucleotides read TGTGCCAGCAGTGGCAAACACGGAAACACCGGGGAGCTGTTTTTT.